Below are 23 T cell receptor beta chains sequenced from a single sample in a study of PD-1 blockade in classical Hodgkin lymphoma. Autologous stem cell transplantation was followed by relapse in every patient, and brentuximab vedotin exposure varied. Assay used: immunoSEQ multiplex PCR; TCRdb lists only in-frame clones, some missing. The sample records about 13,000 clones, about 91% being singletons. The sample consisted of peripheral blood mononuclear cells (PBMCs), taken at baseline. The receptors shown here come from a human donor with classical Hodgkin lymphoma.

J is TRBJ2-5 and V is TRBV6-6; D may correspond to TRBD1 or TRBD2 (5 bases each). V lost 8 bases, J lost 3 bases, and 22 bases lay in between. The CDR3 length is 16 residues. The germline CDR1 and CDR2 sequences are MNHNY and SVGAGI (reference sequence). In DNA form, the CDR3 reads TGTGCCAGCTCTATGTCGGGGCTATCAGGAAAAGAGACCCAGTACTTC. Its protein product is CASSMSGLSGKETQYF.

This clone came up a few times. This chain joins TRBV27 and TRBJ1-1, with a possible D match to TRBD1 (5 bases). Deletions cut 5 bases from V and 4 bases from J, with 17 bases between. Per germline, CDR1 MNHEY and CDR2 SMNVEV (reference sequence). This CDR3 has 15 residues. The CDR3: CASSPLQGRGTEAFF. For the CDR3, the DNA is TGTGCCAGCAGTCCCCTGCAGGGTAGGGGCACTGAAGCTTTCTTT.

The chain joins TRBV6-9 to TRBJ1-6; 8 positions match TRBD1. The CDR3 consists of 13 residues. Germline V CDR1 and CDR2: MNHGY, SVAAGI. Trimming removed 6 bases from V and 9 bases from J; junction bases left unmatched: 4. The CDR3 sequence: CASRRDRPSPLHF. Here the CDR3 DNA reads TGTGCCAGCAGGCGGGACAGGCCTTCACCCCTCCACTTT.

The chain carries TRBV11-2 and TRBJ2-2; D might be TRBD1 (6 bases). The V gene lost 1 base and the J gene lost 7 bases, with 16 bases spanning the gap. The germline gives CDR1 SGHAT, CDR2 FQNNGV. The CDR3 runs to 16 residues. The CDR3 DNA sequence: TGTGCCAGCAGCTTAGCTCGGACAGTCCCAATCGGGGAGCTGTTTTTT. It codes for CASSLARTVPIGELFF.

This chain connects TRBV9 to TRBJ2-1; D ambiguous. Trimming removed 4 bases from V and 7 bases from J, with 6 bases in between. The CDR3 extends over 11 amino acids. From germline, CDR1 is SGDLS and CDR2 YYNGEE. This CDR3 is CASSSSNEQFF. The CDR3, as DNA: TGTGCCAGCAGCTCCTCGAATGAGCAGTTCTTC.

This chain connects TRBV12-1 to TRBJ2-1; the table calls TRBD2, which could not be checked here. TRBV12-1 is a known pseudogene. CDR3 length: 16 residues. The CDR3 loop is CASSFELAGGHYEQFF. The DNA of the CDR3 is TGTGCCAGCAGCTTTGAGCTAGCGGGGGGCCACTATGAGCAGTTCTTC.

The J gene is TRBJ2-5, the V gene TRBV9; the D gene is possibly TRBD1 (5 bases). The CDR3 totals 15 residues. CDR1 is SGDLS and CDR2 is YYNGEE in the germline V gene. Trimming shortened V by 0 bases and J by 1 base, and 10 bases separated the two germline ends. The CDR3 nucleotides are TGTGCCAGCAGCGTAGCCCCAGGGATCCAAGAGACCCAGTACTTC. It is translated as CASSVAPGIQETQYF.

CDR3 DNA sequence: TGTGCCAGCGGCGCTGGCACGCGGCGGAGCACCGGGGAGCTGTTTTTT. Translated: CASGAGTRRSTGELFF. V gene TRBV7-2 combines with J gene TRBJ2-2; D remains unclear. CDR1 SGHTA and CDR2 FQGNSA come from the germline V gene. The CDR3 covers 16 residues. Trimming took off 8 bases at V and 4 bases at J, with 20 bases between the two ends.

This rearrangement joins TRBV21-1 to TRBJ1-2; no check of the table's D call, TRBD1, against the DNA was made. TRBV21-1 is listed as a pseudogene. This CDR3 comprises 16 residues. The CDR3 DNA reads TGTGCCAGCATCGTACGAGGGGGAACCCCCAACTATGGCTACACCTTC. This encodes CASIVRGGTPNYGYTF.

This rearrangement joins TRBV6-1 to TRBJ2-1, with D unresolved. Trimming cost V 5 bases and J 1 base, with 12 bases left between them. CDR1 is MNHNS and CDR2 is SASEGT in the germline V gene. This CDR3 is built from 15 residues. CDR3 DNA: TGTGCCAGCAGTTCCAAAGGATTATCCTACAATGAGCAGTTCTTC. Translated, it gives CASSSKGLSYNEQFF.

The chain combines TRBV18 with TRBJ2-1; D unclear. Looked up from germline, CDR1 is KGHSH and CDR2 is LQKENI. Trimming removed 8 bases from V and 4 bases from J, with 9 bases in between. CDR3 length: 12 residues. The CDR3 coding sequence is TGTGCCAGCCACGAGAAGTACAATGAGCAGTTCTTC. It translates to CASHEKYNEQFF. Variable domain in full (rest from reference TRBV18 and TRBJ2-1): NAGVMQNPRHLVRRRGQEARLRCSPMKGHSHVYWYRQLPEEGLKFMVYLQKENIIDESGMPKERFSAEFPKEGPSILRIQQVVRGDSAAYFCASHEKYNEQFFGPGTRLTVL.

This chain uses TRBV2 with TRBJ2-3; D is ambiguous. The CDR3 sequence is 15 residues long. V was clipped by 6 bases and J by 1 base, with 14 bases between them. Germline V gene sequence: CDR1 SNHLY, CDR2 FYNNEI. The CDR3 bases are TGTGCCAGCAGAGCCGGGCCCCCACGCACAGATACGCAGTATTTT. Its protein is CASRAGPPRTDTQYF.

This clone appeared a few times. The J gene is TRBJ1-2, the V gene TRBV19; D is unclear. The germline V gene encodes CDR1 LNHDA and CDR2 SQIVND (reference sequence). The CDR3 contains 12 residues. Trimming took 7 bases from V and 3 from J, leaving 9 bases between them. CDR3 region: CASMPGYYGYTF. As DNA, the CDR3 is TGTGCCAGTATGCCGGGCTACTATGGCTACACCTTC.

The chain combines TRBV11-2 with TRBJ1-4, with D possibly TRBD1 on 5 matching bases. V was shortened by 5 bases and J by 5 bases, with 9 bases between the two germline ends. Germline V gene sequence: CDR1 SGHAT, CDR2 FQNNGV. There are 13 residues in the CDR3. The CDR3 bases are TGTGCCAGCAGCGGAGGGGTAAATGAAAAACTGTTTTTT. Its translation: CASSGGVNEKLFF.

The gene calls are TRBV7-2 and TRBJ1-5; D gene ambiguous. Deletions cut 5 bases from V and 5 bases from J, with 10 bases between. The CDR3 is made up of 13 amino acids. CDR1 SGHTA and CDR2 FQGNSA come from the germline V gene. CDR3 sequence: CASSLDPYQPQHF. The CDR3 bases are TGTGCCAGCAGCCTGGACCCCTATCAGCCCCAGCATTTT.

The chain couples TRBV6-5 to TRBJ1-5; D possibly corresponds to TRBD1 (6 bases). Germline V gene sequence: CDR1 MNHEY, CDR2 SVGAGI. The CDR3 covers 13 residues. V lost 6 bases, J lost 4 bases, and 10 bases lay in between. CDR3 DNA: TGTGCCAGCAGGGACAGCAAGAATCAGCCCCAGCATTTT. Its protein is CASRDSKNQPQHF.

This clone was counted a single time. The chain recombines TRBV27 with TRBJ1-1, with TRBD1 as a possible D gene (5 bases). With 2 bases removed from V and 3 bases from J, the gap between germline ends came to 16 bases. CDR3 length: 16 amino acids. Germline loops: CDR1 MNHEY, CDR2 SMNVEV (reference sequence). The CDR3 region is CASSLNLRGGYTEAFF. The CDR3 nucleotides are TGTGCCAGCAGTTTAAATCTCCGCGGGGGATACACTGAAGCTTTCTTT.

The chain links TRBV7-8 to TRBJ1-6; D is perhaps TRBD1 (5 bases). The germline V gene encodes CDR1 SGHVS and CDR2 FQNEAQ. V was pared by 0 bases and J by 1 base, with 16 bases between. CDR3 size: 19 residues. CDR3 in DNA: TGTGCCAGCAGCTTAGCACGTTGGGACGGCGGGTCCTATAATTCACCCCTCCACTTT. This gives the protein CASSLARWDGGSYNSPLHF.

The genes are TRBV5-1 and TRBJ2-1; 7 nucleotides match TRBD1. The V segment lost 2 bases and the J segment 7 bases; nucleotides outside the gene matches: 6. This CDR3 has 14 amino acids. Germline lookup yields CDR1 SGHRS and CDR2 YFSETQ. CDR3 sequence reads: CASSLQGFSNEQFF. The CDR3 DNA reads TGCGCCAGCAGCTTACAGGGGTTTTCAAATGAGCAGTTCTTC. Full variable domain (rest looked up from reference TRBV5-1 and TRBJ2-1): KAGVTQTPRYLIKTRGQQVTLSCSPISGHRSVSWYQQTPGQGLQFLFEYFSETQRNKGNFPGRFSGRQFSNSRSEMNVSTLELGDSALYLCASSLQGFSNEQFFGPGTRLTVL.

The chain employs TRBV19 and TRBJ2-4, with D tentatively TRBD1 or TRBD2 (5 bases each). The germline V and J ends were trimmed by 11 bases and 1 base, with 18 bases remaining between them. Germline values: CDR1 LNHDA, CDR2 SQIVND (reference sequence). The CDR3 has 15 amino acids. CDR3 in DNA: TGTGCCGGCGGCCTGGGGGTAGGGGCCAAAAACATTCAGTACTTC. Its protein is CAGGLGVGAKNIQYF.

This chain links TRBV30 with TRBJ1-5; tentative D call: TRBD1 (6 bases). This CDR3 spans 14 amino acids. Trimming stripped 3 bases from V and 6 bases from J, with 15 bases between. CDR1 is GTSNPN, CDR2 SVGIG, per germline (reference sequence). The CDR3 is CAWSRRGAGQPQHF. The CDR3 DNA reads as TGTGCCTGGAGCCGCCGGGGGGCAGGTCAGCCCCAGCATTTT.

The CDR3 DNA sequence: TGCGCCAGCAGCCCGGGACGTTCGCGAGAGACCCAGTACTTC. Translated: CASSPGRSRETQYF. The rearrangement links TRBV5-1 to TRBJ2-5; D may match TRBD1 or TRBD2 (5 bases each). Trimming took 4 bases from V and 4 from J, leaving 14 bases between them. The germline gives CDR1 SGHRS, CDR2 YFSETQ. CDR3 length: 14 residues.

The chain recombines TRBV19 with TRBJ1-1; weak D call: TRBD1 (6 bases). Trimming cost V 11 bases and J 3 bases, with 25 bases left between them. CDR3 length: 16 amino acids. Looked up from germline, CDR1 is LNHDA and CDR2 is SQIVND (reference sequence). The CDR3 DNA follows: TGTGCCGTCAGTCGATCTCGGGGGGGGCGGGACACTGAAGCTTTCTTT. Translation gives CAVSRSRGGRDTEAFF.